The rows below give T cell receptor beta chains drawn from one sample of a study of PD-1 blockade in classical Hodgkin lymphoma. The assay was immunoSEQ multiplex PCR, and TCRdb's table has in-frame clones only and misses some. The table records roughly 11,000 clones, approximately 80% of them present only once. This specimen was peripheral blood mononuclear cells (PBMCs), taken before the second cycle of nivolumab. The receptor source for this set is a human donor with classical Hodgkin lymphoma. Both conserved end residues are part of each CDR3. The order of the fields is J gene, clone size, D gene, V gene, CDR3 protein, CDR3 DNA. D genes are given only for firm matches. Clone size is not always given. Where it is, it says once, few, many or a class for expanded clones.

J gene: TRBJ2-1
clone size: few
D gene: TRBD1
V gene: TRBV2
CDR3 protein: CASSEGTGQTGEQFF
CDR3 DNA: TGTGCCAGCAGTGAAGGGACAGGGCAAACGGGGGAGCAGTTCTTC

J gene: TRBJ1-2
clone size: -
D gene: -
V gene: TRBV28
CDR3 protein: CASSSTGRDGGYTF
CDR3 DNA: TGTGCCAGCAGCTCCACGGGGAGGGATGGGGGCTACACCTTC

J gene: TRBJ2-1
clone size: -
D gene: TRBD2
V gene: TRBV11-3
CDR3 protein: CASSLDSTSGEYEQFF
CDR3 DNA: TGTGCCAGCAGCTTAGATTCTACTAGCGGGGAGTATGAGCAGTTCTTC

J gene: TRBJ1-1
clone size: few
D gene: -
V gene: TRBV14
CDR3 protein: CASSPQVLTEAFF
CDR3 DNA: TGTGCCAGCAGTCCACAGGTTCTCACTGAAGCTTTCTTT

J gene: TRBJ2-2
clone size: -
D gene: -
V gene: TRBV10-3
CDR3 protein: CAIRAGTRNTGELFF
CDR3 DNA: TGTGCCATCAGGGCGGGGACGAGGAACACCGGGGAGCTGTTTTTT

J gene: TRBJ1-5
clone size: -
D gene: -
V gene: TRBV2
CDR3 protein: CASSGQGRSNQPQHF
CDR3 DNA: TGTGCCAGCAGTGGTCAGGGACGGAGCAATCAGCCCCAGCATTTT

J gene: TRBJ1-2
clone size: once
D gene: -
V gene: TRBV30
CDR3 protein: CAWSGSNYGYTF
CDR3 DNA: TGTGCCTGGAGTGGGTCTAACTATGGCTACACCTTC

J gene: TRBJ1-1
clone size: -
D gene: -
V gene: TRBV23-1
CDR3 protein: CASSQSGFRNTEAFF
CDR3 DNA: TGCGCCAGCAGTCAATCTGGCTTTAGGAACACTGAAGCTTTCTTT

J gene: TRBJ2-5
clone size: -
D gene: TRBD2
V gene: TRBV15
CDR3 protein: CATSAAGVQGQLGETQYF
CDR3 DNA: TGTGCCACCAGCGCAGCGGGGGTCCAGGGCCAACTGGGAGAGACCCAGTACTTC

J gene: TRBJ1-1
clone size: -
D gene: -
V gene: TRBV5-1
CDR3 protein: CASSLRVQGVGTEAFF
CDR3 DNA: TGCGCCAGCAGCTTACGGGTACAGGGTGTTGGCACTGAAGCTTTCTTT

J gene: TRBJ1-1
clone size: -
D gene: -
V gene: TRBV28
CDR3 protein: CASTLGGAGTEAFF
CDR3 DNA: TGTGCCAGCACCCTGGGGGGGGCGGGGACTGAAGCTTTCTTT

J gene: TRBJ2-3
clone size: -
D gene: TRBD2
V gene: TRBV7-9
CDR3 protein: CASSLYTPGLTNTDTQYF
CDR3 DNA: TGTGCCAGCAGCTTATATACCCCGGGACTAACCAACACAGATACGCAGTATTTT

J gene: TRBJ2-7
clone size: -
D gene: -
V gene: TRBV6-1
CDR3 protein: CASSEVIWVSEQYF
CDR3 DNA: TGTGCCAGCAGTGAAGTGATATGGGTCTCCGAGCAGTACTTC

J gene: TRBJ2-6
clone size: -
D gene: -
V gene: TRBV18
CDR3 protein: CASSRLESGANVLTF
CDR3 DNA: TGTGCCAGCTCACGCCTAGAGTCTGGGGCCAACGTCCTGACTTTC

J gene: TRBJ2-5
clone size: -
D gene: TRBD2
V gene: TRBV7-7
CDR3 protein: CASSRGLAGSGQETQYF
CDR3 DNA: TGTGCCAGCAGCCGCGGACTAGCGGGCAGTGGCCAAGAGACCCAGTACTTC

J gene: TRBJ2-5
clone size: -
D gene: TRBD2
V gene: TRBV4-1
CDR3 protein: CASSLLAGGLSETQYF
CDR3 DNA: TGCGCCAGCAGCCTCTTAGCGGGGGGGCTGTCGGAGACCCAGTACTTC

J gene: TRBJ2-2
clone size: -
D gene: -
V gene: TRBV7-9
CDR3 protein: CASSFLAGVVTGELFF
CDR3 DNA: TGTGCCAGCAGCTTCCTTGCCGGGGTGGTTACCGGGGAGCTGTTTTTT

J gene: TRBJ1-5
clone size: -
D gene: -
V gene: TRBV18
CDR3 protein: CASSLLRVNQPQHF
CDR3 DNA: TGTGCCAGCTCACTCCTGAGAGTCAATCAGCCCCAGCATTTT

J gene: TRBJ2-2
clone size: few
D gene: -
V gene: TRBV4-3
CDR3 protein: CASSQGVLSAGELFF
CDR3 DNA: TGCGCCAGCAGCCAAGGCGTCTTAAGTGCCGGGGAGCTGTTTTTT

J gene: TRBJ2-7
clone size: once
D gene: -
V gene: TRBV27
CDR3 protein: CASSTRPGRAYEQYF
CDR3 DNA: TGTGCCAGCAGTACACGACCGGGACGTGCATACGAGCAGTACTTC

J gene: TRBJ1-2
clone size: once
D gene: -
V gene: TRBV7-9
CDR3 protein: CASSLMGAPNYGYTF
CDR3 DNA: TGTGCCAGCAGCTTAATGGGGGCCCCTAACTATGGCTACACCTTC

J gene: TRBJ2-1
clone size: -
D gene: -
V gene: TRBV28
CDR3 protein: CASSSRVNEQFF
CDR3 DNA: TGTGCCAGCAGTTCGCGTGTTAATGAGCAGTTCTTC

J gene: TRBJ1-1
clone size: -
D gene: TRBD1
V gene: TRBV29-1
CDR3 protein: CSVRGQLNTEAFF
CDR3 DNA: TGCAGCGTTAGGGGACAGTTAAACACTGAAGCTTTCTTT

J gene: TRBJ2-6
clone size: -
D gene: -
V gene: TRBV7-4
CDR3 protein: CASSSSSQSRANVLTF
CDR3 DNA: TGTGCCAGCAGCAGCAGCTCACAAAGTCGGGCCAACGTCCTGACTTTC

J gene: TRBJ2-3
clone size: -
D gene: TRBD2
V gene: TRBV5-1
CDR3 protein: CASSAPERETTDTQYF
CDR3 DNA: TGCGCCAGCAGCGCCCCTGAGCGGGAGACCACAGATACGCAGTATTTT

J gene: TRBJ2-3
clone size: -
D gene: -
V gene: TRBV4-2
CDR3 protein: CASSQDFWGRGGTDTQYF
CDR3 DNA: TGTGCCAGCAGCCAAGATTTCTGGGGGCGCGGGGGAACAGATACGCAGTATTTT

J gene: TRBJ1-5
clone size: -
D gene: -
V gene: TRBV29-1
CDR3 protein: CSVVLAGNQPQHF
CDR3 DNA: TGCAGCGTTGTGCTGGCTGGCAATCAGCCCCAGCATTTT

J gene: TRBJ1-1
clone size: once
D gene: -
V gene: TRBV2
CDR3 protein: CASPTGGTEAFF
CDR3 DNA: TGTGCCAGCCCTACTGGGGGCACTGAAGCTTTCTTT

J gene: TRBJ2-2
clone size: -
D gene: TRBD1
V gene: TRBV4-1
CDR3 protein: CASSPSQGATGELFF
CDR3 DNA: TGCGCCAGCAGCCCCTCGCAGGGGGCTACCGGGGAGCTGTTTTTT

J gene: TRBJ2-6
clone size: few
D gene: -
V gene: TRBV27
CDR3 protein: CASSLLSGAGDATNVLTF
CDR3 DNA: TGTGCCAGCAGTTTATTGAGTGGGGCAGGGGACGCGACCAACGTCCTGACTTTC